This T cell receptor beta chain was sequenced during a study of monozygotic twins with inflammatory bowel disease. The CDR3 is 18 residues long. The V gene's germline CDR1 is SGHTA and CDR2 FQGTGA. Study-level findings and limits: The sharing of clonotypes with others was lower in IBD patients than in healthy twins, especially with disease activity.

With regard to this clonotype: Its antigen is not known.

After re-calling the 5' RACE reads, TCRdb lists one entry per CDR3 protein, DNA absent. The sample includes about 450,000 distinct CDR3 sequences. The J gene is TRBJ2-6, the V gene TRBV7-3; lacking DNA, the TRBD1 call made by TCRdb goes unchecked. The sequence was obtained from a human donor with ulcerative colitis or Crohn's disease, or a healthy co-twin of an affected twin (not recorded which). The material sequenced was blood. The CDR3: CASSAGGDSLSGANVLTF.